This passage covers 7 T cell receptor beta chains from one sample sequenced in a study of cytomegalovirus exposure and HLA in healthy donors. The primer mix had 60 Vbeta and 13 Jbeta primers. Profiled with immunoSEQ multiplex PCR; TCRdb holds only in-frame clones, not every one. The sample holds some 200,000 clones, around 74% seen once. Sequencing was done on a sample of PBMCs. The receptors were gathered from a female donor in good health and CMV-seronegative.

The chain uses TRBV19 and TRBJ1-5, with TRBD1 identical over 8 bases. The CDR3 runs to 17 residues. Looked up from germline, CDR1 is LNHDA and CDR2 is SQIVND (reference sequence). The V segment lost 9 bases and the J segment 6 bases; nucleotides outside the gene matches: 19. In DNA, the CDR3 is TGTGCCAGCACCGTACTCGACAGGGGTAGGGGCCGTCAGCCCCAGCATTTT. Amino acids: CASTVLDRGRGRQPQHF.

The rearrangement joins TRBV19 to TRBJ2-7; TRBD1 is a possible D gene (5 bases). Trimming pared 2 bases from V and 0 bases from J, leaving 8 bases between. There are 14 residues in the CDR3. Germline assignment: CDR1 LNHDA and CDR2 SQIVND (reference sequence). The CDR3 loop is CASSITGASYEQYF. DNA for the CDR3: TGTGCCAGTAGTATAACAGGAGCCTCCTACGAGCAGTACTTC.

This clone was seen only a few times. J is TRBJ2-7 and V is TRBV7-6, with TRBD1 identical over 8 bases. Germline CDR1 is SGHVS and CDR2 is FNYEAQ. The CDR3 contains 14 residues. The ends lost 6 bases at V and 7 bases at J; junction bases unmatched: 11. Written as DNA, the CDR3 is TGTGCCAGCAGTTTGGACAGGGCATCTGGGGAGCAGTACTTC. It specifies CASSLDRASGEQYF.

V and J are TRBV29-1 and TRBJ2-1; 10 nucleotides match TRBD2. The CDR3 is made up of 16 amino acids. CDR1 SQVTM and CDR2 ANQGSEA come from the germline V gene. Trimming removed 3 bases from V and 5 bases from J; junction bases left unmatched: 10. The chain's CDR3 is CSVEASGRGLDNEQFF. In DNA form, the CDR3 reads TGCAGCGTTGAGGCTAGCGGGAGAGGCCTAGACAATGAGCAGTTCTTC.

The chain employs TRBV6-5 and TRBJ1-4; D not certain. The germline CDR1 and CDR2 sequences are MNHEY and SVGAGI. The CDR3 has 14 amino acids. Trimming took 6 bases from V and 2 from J, leaving 10 bases between them. CDR3 loop: CASRRGWTNEKLFF. Written as DNA, the CDR3 is TGTGCCAGCAGAAGAGGGTGGACTAATGAAAAACTGTTTTTT.

V is TRBV5-3 and J is TRBJ1-6; tentative D call: TRBD1 (5 bases). TRBV5-3 counts as an open reading frame of uncertain function. This CDR3 region has 20 residues. The V end was cut by 1 base, the J end by 0 bases, with 20 bases between. DNA for the CDR3: TGTGCCAGAAGCTTGTTGTTCCGACAGAGATCGAGCTCCTATAATTCACCCCTCCACTTT. This codes for CARSLLFRQRSSSYNSPLHF.

The chain is built from TRBV18 and TRBJ2-1; TRBD2 matches at 16 bases. This CDR3 has 15 amino acids. Germline CDR1 KGHSH, CDR2 LQKENI. V dropped 3 bases and J dropped 12; count of bases not matched to a gene: 5. CDR3 nucleotides: TGTGCCAGCTCACCGGGACTAGCGGGGGGGATCGGGCAGTTCTTC. Protein: CASSPGLAGGIGQFF.